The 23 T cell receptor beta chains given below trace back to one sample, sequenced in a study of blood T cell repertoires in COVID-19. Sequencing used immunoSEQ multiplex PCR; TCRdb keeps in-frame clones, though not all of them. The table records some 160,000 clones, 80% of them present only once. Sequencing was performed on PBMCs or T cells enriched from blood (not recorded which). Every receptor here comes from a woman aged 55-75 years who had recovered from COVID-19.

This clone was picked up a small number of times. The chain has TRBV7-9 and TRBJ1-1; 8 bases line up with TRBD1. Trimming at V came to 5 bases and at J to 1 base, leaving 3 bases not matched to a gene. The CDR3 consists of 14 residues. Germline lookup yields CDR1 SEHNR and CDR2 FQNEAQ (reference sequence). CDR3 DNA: TGTGCCAGCAGCCGGACAGGGAAGAACACTGAAGCTTTCTTT. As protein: CASSRTGKNTEAFF. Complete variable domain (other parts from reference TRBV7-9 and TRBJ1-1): DTGVSQNPRHKITKRGQNVTFRCDPISEHNRLYWYRQTLGQGPEFLTYFQNEAQLEKSRLLSDRFSAERPKGSFSTLEIQRTEQGDSAMYLCASSRTGKNTEAFFGQGTRLTVV.

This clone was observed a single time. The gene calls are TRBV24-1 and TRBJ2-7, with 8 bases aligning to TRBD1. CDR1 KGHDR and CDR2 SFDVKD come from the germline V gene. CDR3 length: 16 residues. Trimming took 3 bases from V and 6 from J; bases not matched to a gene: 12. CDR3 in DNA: TGTGCCACCAGTGATCCCGCGGACAGGGAAAGGGGCGAGCAGTACTTC. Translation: CATSDPADRERGEQYF.

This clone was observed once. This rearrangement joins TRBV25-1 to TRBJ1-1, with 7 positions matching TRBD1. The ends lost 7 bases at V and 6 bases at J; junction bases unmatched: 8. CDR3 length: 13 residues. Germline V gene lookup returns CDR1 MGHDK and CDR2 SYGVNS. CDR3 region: CASTRRQGPEAFF. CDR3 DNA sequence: TGTGCCAGCACAAGGCGACAGGGCCCTGAAGCTTTCTTT. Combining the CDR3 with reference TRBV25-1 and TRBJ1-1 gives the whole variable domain EADIYQTPRYLVIGTGKKITLECSQTMGHDKMYWYQQDPGMELHLIHYSYGVNSTEKGDLSSESTVSRIRTEHFPLTLESARPSHTSQYLCASTRRQGPEAFFGQGTRLTVV.

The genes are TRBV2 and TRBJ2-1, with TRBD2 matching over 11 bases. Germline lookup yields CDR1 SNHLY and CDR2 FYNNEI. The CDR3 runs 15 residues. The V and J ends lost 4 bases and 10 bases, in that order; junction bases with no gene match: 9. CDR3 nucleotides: TGTGCCAGCAGTGTCCAACTAGCGGGGGCTGGGGAGCAGTTCTTC. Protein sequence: CASSVQLAGAGEQFF.

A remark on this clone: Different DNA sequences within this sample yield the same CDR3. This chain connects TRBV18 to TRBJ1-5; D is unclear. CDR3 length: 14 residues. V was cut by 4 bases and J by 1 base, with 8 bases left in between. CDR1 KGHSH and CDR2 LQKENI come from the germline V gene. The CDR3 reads CASSLTGSNQPQHF. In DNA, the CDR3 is TGTGCCAGCTCACTGACGGGGAGCAATCAGCCCCAGCATTTT.

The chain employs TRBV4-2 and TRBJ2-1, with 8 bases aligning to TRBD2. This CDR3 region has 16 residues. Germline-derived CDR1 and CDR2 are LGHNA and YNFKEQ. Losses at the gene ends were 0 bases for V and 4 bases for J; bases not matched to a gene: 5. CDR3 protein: CASSQEAAGAYNEQFF. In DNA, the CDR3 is TGTGCCAGCAGCCAAGAAGCAGCGGGGGCGTACAATGAGCAGTTCTTC.

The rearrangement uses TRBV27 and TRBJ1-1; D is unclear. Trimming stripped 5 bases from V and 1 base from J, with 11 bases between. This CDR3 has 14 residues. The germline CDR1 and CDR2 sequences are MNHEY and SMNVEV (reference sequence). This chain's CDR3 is CASSHPYGNTEAFF. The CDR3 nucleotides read TGTGCCAGCAGTCACCCCTATGGGAACACTGAAGCTTTCTTT.

The CDR3 loop is CAISEAAGGSNQPQHF. As DNA, the CDR3 is TGTGCCATCAGTGAAGCAGCAGGGGGTAGCAATCAGCCCCAGCATTTT. The chain combines TRBV10-3 with TRBJ1-5, with TRBD1 matching over 7 bases. Germline CDR1 and CDR2: ENHRY and SYGVKD. V gave up 3 bases and J gave up 0 bases; unmatched junction bases: 5. The CDR3 length is 16 residues.

The CDR3 nucleotides are TGTGCCAGCAGGTTGACAGGGGTCATGGACGAGCAGTACTTC. Amino acid sequence: CASRLTGVMDEQYF. The V call is TRBV6-5, the J call TRBJ2-7, with 8 positions matching TRBD1. The ends lost 6 bases at V and 5 bases at J; junction bases unmatched: 9. This CDR3 is built from 14 residues. Germline V gene lookup returns CDR1 MNHEY and CDR2 SVGAGI.

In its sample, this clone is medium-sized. The CDR3 DNA reads as TGTGCCAGCACCAACCCACTAGCGGAAGCCAATGAGCAGTTCTTC. This encodes CASTNPLAEANEQFF. This sequence joins TRBV9 and TRBJ2-1; TRBD2 matches 8 bases. The V gene end was trimmed by 6 bases and the J gene end by 6 bases; junction bases not matched to a gene: 11. CDR3 length: 15 amino acids. The germline CDR1 and CDR2 sequences are SGDLS and YYNGEE.

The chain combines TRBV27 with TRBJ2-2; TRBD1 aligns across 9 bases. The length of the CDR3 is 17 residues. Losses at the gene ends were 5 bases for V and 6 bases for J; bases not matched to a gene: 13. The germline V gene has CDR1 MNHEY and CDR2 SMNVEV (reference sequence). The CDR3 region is CASSPKPRQGEPGELFF. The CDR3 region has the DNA TGTGCCAGCAGTCCAAAACCCCGACAGGGGGAACCCGGGGAGCTGTTTTTT.

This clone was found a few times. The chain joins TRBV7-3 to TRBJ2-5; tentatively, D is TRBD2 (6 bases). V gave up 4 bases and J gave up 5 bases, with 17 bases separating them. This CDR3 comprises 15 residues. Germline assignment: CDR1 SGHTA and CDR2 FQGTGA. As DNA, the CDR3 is TGTGCCAGCAGCTCGCGGGGCGGCCTAAGGGAGACCCAGTACTTC. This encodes CASSSRGGLRETQYF.

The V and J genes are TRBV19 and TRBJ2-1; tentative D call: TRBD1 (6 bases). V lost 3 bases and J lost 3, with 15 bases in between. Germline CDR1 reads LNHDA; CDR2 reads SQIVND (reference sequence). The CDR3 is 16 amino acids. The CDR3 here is CASSIRTERNYNEQFF. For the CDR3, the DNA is TGTGCCAGTAGTATCCGGACAGAGAGGAACTACAATGAGCAGTTCTTC.

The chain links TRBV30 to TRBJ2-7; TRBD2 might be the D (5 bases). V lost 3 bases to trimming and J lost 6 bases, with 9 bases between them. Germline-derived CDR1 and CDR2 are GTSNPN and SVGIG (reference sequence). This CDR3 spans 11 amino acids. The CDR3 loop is CAWRSGSEQYF. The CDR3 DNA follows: TGTGCCTGGAGGTCGGGGAGCGAGCAGTACTTC.

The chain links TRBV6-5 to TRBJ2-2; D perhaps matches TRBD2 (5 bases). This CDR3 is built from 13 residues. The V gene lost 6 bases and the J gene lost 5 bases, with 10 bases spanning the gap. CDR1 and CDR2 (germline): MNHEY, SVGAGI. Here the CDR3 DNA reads TGTGCCAGCAGACTAGGATCTACCGGGGAGCTGTTTTTT. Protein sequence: CASRLGSTGELFF.

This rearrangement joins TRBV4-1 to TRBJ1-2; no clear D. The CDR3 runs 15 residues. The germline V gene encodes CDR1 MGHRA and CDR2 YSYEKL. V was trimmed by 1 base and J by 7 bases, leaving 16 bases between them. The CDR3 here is CASSQGAVSPIGYTF. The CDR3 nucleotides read TGCGCCAGCAGCCAAGGGGCAGTGTCCCCTATTGGCTACACCTTC.

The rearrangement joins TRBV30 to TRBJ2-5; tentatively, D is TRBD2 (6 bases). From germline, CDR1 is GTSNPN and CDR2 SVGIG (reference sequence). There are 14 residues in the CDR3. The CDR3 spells CAALEGAVQETQYF. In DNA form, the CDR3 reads TGTGCTGCTCTGGAGGGAGCGGTCCAAGAGACCCAGTACTTC.

CDR3 DNA sequence: TGTGCAAGTCGCGGGATCCAGGGGGGCACTGAAGCTTTCTTT. Translating it yields CASRGIQGGTEAFF. The chain employs TRBV12-2 and TRBJ1-1; no DNA check was done on the table's D call, TRBD1. TRBV12-2 counts as a pseudogene. This CDR3 is built from 14 residues.

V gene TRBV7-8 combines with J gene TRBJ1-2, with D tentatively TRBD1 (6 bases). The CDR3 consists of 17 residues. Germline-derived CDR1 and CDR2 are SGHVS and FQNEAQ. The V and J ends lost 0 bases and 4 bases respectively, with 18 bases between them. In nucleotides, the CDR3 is TGTGCCAGCAGCTTAGCGGGGGCCCGACAGTCCATCTATGGCTACACCTTC. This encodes CASSLAGARQSIYGYTF.

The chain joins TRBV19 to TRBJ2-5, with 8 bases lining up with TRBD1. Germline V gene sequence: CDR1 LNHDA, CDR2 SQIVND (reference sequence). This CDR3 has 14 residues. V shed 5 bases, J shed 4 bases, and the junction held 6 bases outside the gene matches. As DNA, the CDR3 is TGTGCCAGTAGTGCCTACAGGGGGAGAGAGACCCAGTACTTC. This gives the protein CASSAYRGRETQYF.

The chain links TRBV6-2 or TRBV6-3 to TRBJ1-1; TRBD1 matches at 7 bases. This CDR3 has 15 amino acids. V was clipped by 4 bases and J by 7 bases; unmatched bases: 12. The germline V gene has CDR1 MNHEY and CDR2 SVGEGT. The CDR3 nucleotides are TGTGCCAGCAGTTTCTCCAGGACAGGCTTAGATGAAGCTTTCTTT. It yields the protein CASSFSRTGLDEAFF.

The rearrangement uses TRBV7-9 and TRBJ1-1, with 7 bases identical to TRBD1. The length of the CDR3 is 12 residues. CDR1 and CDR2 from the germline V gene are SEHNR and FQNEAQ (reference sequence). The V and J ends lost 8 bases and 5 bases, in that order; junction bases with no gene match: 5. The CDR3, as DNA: TGTGCCAGCCTGACAGGGAAGACTGAAGCTTTCTTT. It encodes CASLTGKTEAFF.

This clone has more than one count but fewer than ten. CDR3 amino acids: CAIWGGPTYNEQFF. The CDR3 coding sequence is TGTGCCATCTGGGGGGGACCGACCTACAATGAGCAGTTCTTC. The chain is built from TRBV10-3 and TRBJ2-1; 7 bases match TRBD2. With V trimmed by 8 bases and J by 2 bases, 6 bases remained unmatched. The CDR3 contains 14 residues. CDR1 and CDR2 (germline): ENHRY, SYGVKD.